In its sample, the clone carrying this TCR beta chain was seen a few times. Its antigen is currently unknown. The table came from immunoSEQ multiplex PCR; TCRdb's copy has only in-frame clones and leaves some out. The table has some 11,000 clones, less than 75% seen once. The source of the sample is a study of chemoradiotherapy in HPV16-positive cancers. Study-level points and caveats: For HPV16-positive patients, expanding HPV-responsive T cells associated with longer recurrence-free survival. Functional assays defining HPV-specific T cells used only a couple of HPV16-positive patients.

Germline assignment: CDR1 SEHNR and CDR2 FQNEAQ (reference sequence). There are 18 residues in the CDR3. Germline trimming cut 5 bases from V and 7 bases from J; bases unmatched to any gene: 16. The sample here was taken from a patient who underwent chemoradiotherapy. The chain uses TRBV7-9 and TRBJ2-1; 11 nucleotides line up with TRBD2. This clonotype originated in a human donor with HPV-associated anogenital cancer. The CDR3 here is CASSTDPLAGGPRNEQFF. In DNA form, the CDR3 reads TGTGCCAGCAGCACAGACCCCTTAGCGGGAGGGCCGAGGAATGAGCAGTTCTTC.